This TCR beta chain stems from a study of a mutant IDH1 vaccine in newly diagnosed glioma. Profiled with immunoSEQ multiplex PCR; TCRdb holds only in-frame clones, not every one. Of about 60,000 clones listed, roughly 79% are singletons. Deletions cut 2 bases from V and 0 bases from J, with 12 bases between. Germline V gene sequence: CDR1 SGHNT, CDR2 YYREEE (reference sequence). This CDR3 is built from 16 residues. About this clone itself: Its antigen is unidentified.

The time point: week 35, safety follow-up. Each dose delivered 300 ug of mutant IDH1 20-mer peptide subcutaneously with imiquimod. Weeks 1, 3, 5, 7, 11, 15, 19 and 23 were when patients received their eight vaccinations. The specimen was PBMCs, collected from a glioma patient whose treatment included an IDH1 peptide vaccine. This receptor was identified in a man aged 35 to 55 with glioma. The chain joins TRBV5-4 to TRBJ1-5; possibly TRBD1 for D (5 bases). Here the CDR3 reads CASSLTGDNSNQPQHF. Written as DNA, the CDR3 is TGTGCCAGCAGCTTAACAGGAGACAATAGCAATCAGCCCCAGCATTTT.